This T cell receptor (beta chain) stems from a study of regulatory T cells in long-lasting Graves disease. Stated time point: persistent/refractory GD, antithyroid drugs over 5 years with positive TRAb. The TCR library used RNA extracted from PBMCs. Study-wide points: Favored usage of TRBV28, TRBJ1-2 and TRBJ2-5 was recorded in persistent disease.

Comment on this clonotype: Antigen: not known.

The J segment lost 1 base and the V segment lost 1 base, leaving 2 bases of the junction unmatched. CDR1 is MNHEY, CDR2 SVGEGT, per germline. The CDR3 consists of 15 residues. In building TCR beta libraries, iRepertoire HTBI primers were used together with Arm-PCR of CDR3 regions. TCRdb itself ran the multiplex PCR reads through MiXCR, one entry per CDR3 protein. The table lists approximately 380,000 distinct CDR3 sequences, around 20% of them singletons, with 20% to 25% in the top ten. This receptor was obtained from a female donor with Graves disease. The chain couples TRBV6-2 or TRBV6-3 to TRBJ2-7, with TRBD2 matching 9 bases. This specimen consisted of peripheral blood mononuclear cells (PBMCs), obtained when the disease was refractory, from a patient treated with antithyroid drugs. As DNA, the CDR3 is TGTGCCAGCAGTTACTTACTAGCGGGTTCCTACGAGCAGTACTTC. It is translated as CASSYLLAGSYEQYF.